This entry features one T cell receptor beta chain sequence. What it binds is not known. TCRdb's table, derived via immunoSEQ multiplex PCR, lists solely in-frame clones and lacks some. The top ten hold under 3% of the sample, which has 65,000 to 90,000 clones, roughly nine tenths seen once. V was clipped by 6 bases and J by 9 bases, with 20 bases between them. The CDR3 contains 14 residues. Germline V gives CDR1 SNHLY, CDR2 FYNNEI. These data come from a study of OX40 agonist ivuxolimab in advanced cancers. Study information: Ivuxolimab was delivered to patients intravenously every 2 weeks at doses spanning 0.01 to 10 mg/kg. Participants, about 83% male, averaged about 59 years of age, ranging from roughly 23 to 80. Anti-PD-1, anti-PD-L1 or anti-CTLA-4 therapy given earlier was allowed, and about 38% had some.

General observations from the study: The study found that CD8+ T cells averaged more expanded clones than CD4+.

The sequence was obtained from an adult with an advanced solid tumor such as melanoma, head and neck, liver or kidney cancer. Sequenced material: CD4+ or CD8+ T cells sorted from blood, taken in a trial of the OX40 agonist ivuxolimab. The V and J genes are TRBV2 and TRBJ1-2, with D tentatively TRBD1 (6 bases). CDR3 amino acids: CASREAGAARSYTF. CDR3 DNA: TGTGCCAGCAGAGAGGCAGGGGCCGCACGTAGCTACACCTTC.